The present T cell receptor (beta chain) was sequenced within a study of blood T cell repertoires in COVID-19. In the study overall: PBMCs, B-cell-depleted T cells, or T cells provided the cDNA or gDNA that made up the material.

V lost 7 bases and J lost 0, with 14 bases in between. CDR3 length: 15 amino acids. Germline CDR1 is SNHLY and CDR2 is FYNNEI. Each exposed participant met a COVID-19 case in the 2 weeks preceding study entry. Authors' methods: Amplified reference gene primers provided the basis for estimating nucleated cell counts. Data came from immunoSEQ multiplex PCR; TCRdb stores just in-frame clones and leaves some out. The V and J calls and clone size are taken from that table; D and trimming were inferred from the DNA. The sample consists of about 210,000 clones, about 88% of them appearing once. The sequencing input was PBMCs or T cells enriched from blood (not recorded which). The receptor was derived from a woman under 40 who had been exposed to COVID-19. The chain uses TRBV2 and TRBJ2-3; D may be TRBD1 (6 bases). CDR3 residues: CASTIQGRSTDTQYF. The CDR3 nucleotides are TGTGCCAGCACCATACAGGGCCGTAGCACAGATACGCAGTATTTT.